Each of the 26 T cell receptor beta chains below was sequenced from the same sample in a study of blood T cell repertoires in COVID-19. The repertoire was sequenced with immunoSEQ multiplex PCR; TCRdb's copy has only in-frame clones and lacks some. The sample consists of 250,000 or so clones, roughly 83% of them appearing once. The sample was PBMCs or T cells enriched from blood (not recorded which). These receptors were obtained from a woman in her 50s who had recovered from COVID-19.

The J gene is TRBJ1-3, the V gene TRBV7-2; D uncertain. The V end was cut by 5 bases, the J end by 1 base, with 6 bases between. Germline-derived CDR1 and CDR2 are SGHTA and FQGNSA. The CDR3 extends over 13 amino acids. CDR3 protein: CASSPQSGNTIYF. In DNA form, the CDR3 reads TGTGCCAGCAGCCCACAATCTGGAAACACCATATATTTT. The full variable domain, its missing parts supplied by reference TRBV7-2 and TRBJ1-3, is GAGVSQSPSNKVTEKGKDVELRCDPISGHTALYWYRQSLGQGLEFLIYFQGNSAPDKSGLPSDRFSAERTGGSVSTLTIQRTQQEDSAVYLCASSPQSGNTIYFGEGSWLTVV.

The chain links TRBV14 to TRBJ2-2; 7 positions agree with TRBD1. CDR3 length: 15 residues. Germline V gene data show CDR1 as SGHDN and CDR2 as FVKESK. The J segment lost 4 bases and the V segment lost 4 bases, leaving 6 bases of the junction unmatched. CDR3 nucleotide sequence: TGTGCCAGCAGCCCCAGGGGGAGAATCACCGGGGAGCTGTTTTTT. Amino acids: CASSPRGRITGELFF.

The V gene is TRBV19, the J gene TRBJ2-3; D not certain. CDR1 LNHDA and CDR2 SQIVND come from the germline V gene (reference sequence). The CDR3 runs to 14 residues. V lost 7 bases, J lost 0 bases, and 11 bases lay in between. CDR3 coding DNA: TGTGCCAGTACCCCTTTCTCTAGCACAGATACGCAGTATTTT. Its translation is CASTPFSSTDTQYF.

This chain uses TRBV3-1 (or the pseudogene TRBV3-2) with TRBJ2-7; 15 bases are a match to TRBD2. CDR1 is LGHDT and CDR2 is YNNKEL in the germline V gene (reference sequence). J lost 0 bases, V lost 1 base, and 4 bases had no gene match. This CDR3 has 18 residues. In DNA form, the CDR3 reads TGTGCCAGCAGCCAAGGGACTAGCGGGAGGGAGAGCTCCTACGAGCAGTACTTC. Translated: CASSQGTSGRESSYEQYF.

The chain combines TRBV7-9 with TRBJ1-3; D unresolved. V was pared by 5 bases and J by 0 bases, with 14 bases between. Germline V gene lookup returns CDR1 SEHNR and CDR2 FQNEAQ (reference sequence). This CDR3 comprises 16 residues. CDR3 bases: TGTGCCAGCAGCCCAAAACAGCCGAGCTCTGGAAACACCATATATTTT. Translation gives CASSPKQPSSGNTIYF.

The V and J genes are TRBV5-6 and TRBJ2-2, with TRBD1 identical over 8 bases. The CDR3 consists of 15 residues. V lost 4 bases, J lost 4 bases, and 6 bases stayed unmatched. Germline V gene data show CDR1 as SGHDT and CDR2 as YYEEEE. This CDR3 is CASSKDRVSTGELFF. CDR3 DNA: TGTGCCAGCAGCAAGGACAGGGTCAGCACCGGGGAGCTGTTTTTT.

The rearrangement uses TRBV6-4 and TRBJ2-2; the match to TRBD1 covers 8 bases. CDR3 length equals 14 residues. With V trimmed by 4 bases and J by 6 bases, 4 bases remained unmatched. The germline V gene encodes CDR1 MRHNA and CDR2 SNTAGT. CDR3: CASSAQGGAGELFF. The CDR3 DNA is TGTGCCAGCAGTGCACAGGGGGGTGCCGGGGAGCTGTTTTTT.

This chain connects TRBV11-1 to TRBJ2-7; 9 nucleotides agree with TRBD1. This CDR3 comprises 13 residues. Germline values: CDR1 SGHAT, CDR2 FQDESV (reference sequence). After removal of 5 bases from V and 7 bases from J, the junction contained 6 bases not matched to a gene. The DNA for the CDR3 is TGTGCCAGCAGCCCGGGACAGGGTTTGGAGCAGTACTTC. It translates to CASSPGQGLEQYF.

The rearrangement uses TRBV12-3 or TRBV12-4 and TRBJ2-7, with TRBD1 identical over 9 bases. Trimming cost V 6 bases and J 7 bases; bases outside gene matches: 7. The CDR3 spans 13 residues. The CDR3 loop reads CASSRTGAGEQYF. CDR3 bases: TGTGCCAGCAGCCGGACAGGGGCCGGGGAGCAGTACTTC.

The J gene is TRBJ2-3, the V gene TRBV20-1; no definite D call. The CDR3 covers 11 residues. Germline V lookup: CDR1 DFQATT, CDR2 SNEGSKA (reference sequence). V shed 6 bases and J shed 6 bases, with 10 bases lying between them. The CDR3 sequence is CSASNSDTQYF. The CDR3 DNA reads as TGCAGTGCCTCCAATAGCGATACGCAGTATTTT.

The V gene is TRBV28, the J gene TRBJ1-6; D is undetermined. V lost 5 bases, J lost 10 bases, and 12 bases lay in between. The CDR3 is 13 amino acids. Germline V gene data show CDR1 as MDHEN and CDR2 as SYDVKM. The CDR3 nucleotides read TGTGCCAGCAGTCCCCATGACATCTCACCCCTCCACTTT. Its protein product is CASSPHDISPLHF.

J is TRBJ2-1 and V is TRBV5-4; D is possibly TRBD2 (6 bases). CDR1 is SGHNT, CDR2 YYREEE, per germline (reference sequence). V was cut by 0 bases and J by 0 bases, with 10 bases left in between. CDR3 length equals 16 residues. The CDR3 DNA reads as TGTGCCAGCAGCTTGGTGGCGGGGAGCTCCTACAATGAGCAGTTCTTC. Translated: CASSLVAGSSYNEQFF.

In its sample, this clone was seen once. The V call is TRBV6-4, the J call TRBJ2-3; maybe TRBD1 (6 bases). The germline CDR1 and CDR2 sequences are MRHNA and SNTAGT. The CDR3 has 16 amino acids. V dropped 3 bases and J dropped 5 bases, with 18 bases sitting between them. In nucleotides, the CDR3 is TGTGCCAGCAGTGAGGGCAGGGGAGCGTGGGTAGATACGCAGTATTTT. Translating gives CASSEGRGAWVDTQYF.

The V gene is TRBV7-8, the J gene TRBJ1-1; tentative D call: TRBD1 (5 bases). Germline CDR1 SGHVS, CDR2 FQNEAQ. V was cut by 2 bases and J by 5 bases, with 12 bases left in between. There are 14 residues in the CDR3. The chain's CDR3 is CASSLMLGGTEAFF. DNA of the CDR3: TGTGCCAGCAGCTTAATGTTGGGGGGGACTGAAGCTTTCTTT. Full variable domain (outside the CDR3, taken from reference TRBV7-8 and TRBJ1-1): GAGVSQSPRYKVAKRGQDVALRCDPISGHVSLFWYQQALGQGPEFLTYFQNEAQLDKSGLPSDRFFAERPEGSVSTLKIQRTQQEDSAVYLCASSLMLGGTEAFFGQGTRLTVV.

The chain links TRBV5-4 to TRBJ1-1, with unresolved D. V lost 2 bases, J lost 3 bases, and 11 bases lay in between. The CDR3 has 14 residues. Looked up from germline, CDR1 is SGHNT and CDR2 is YYREEE (reference sequence). CDR3 bases: TGTGCCAGCAGCTTAGGCAGGTCGTACACTGAAGCTTTCTTT. As protein: CASSLGRSYTEAFF.

Of note for this clone: The same CDR3 is also encoded by other DNA sequences in this sample. This chain's CDR3 is CASSPGQNYGYTF. The CDR3 coding sequence is TGTGCCAGCTCACCAGGACAAAACTATGGCTACACCTTC. J is TRBJ1-2 and V is TRBV18, with D possibly matching TRBD1 (5 bases). CDR3 size: 13 residues. V lost 2 bases, J lost 2 bases, and 6 bases lay in between. The germline gives CDR1 KGHSH, CDR2 LQKENI.

This chain links TRBV10-3 with TRBJ1-6; unclear D gene. Germline CDR1 ENHRY, CDR2 SYGVKD. This CDR3 is 13 amino acids long. Trimming took off 7 bases at V and 8 bases at J, with 12 bases between the two ends. The CDR3 bases are TGTGCCATCAATCTGGGCAGTGATTCACCCCTCCACTTT. Amino acids: CAINLGSDSPLHF.

The genes are TRBV6-2 or TRBV6-3 and TRBJ2-1; D is perhaps TRBD1 (6 bases). The CDR3 spans 14 residues. CDR1 and CDR2 from the germline V gene are MNHEY and SVGEGT. Trimming took 2 bases from V and 5 from J, leaving 10 bases between them. CDR3 sequence: CASSYRGSNNEQFF. CDR3 nucleotides: TGTGCCAGCAGTTACAGGGGGAGCAACAATGAGCAGTTCTTC.

The rearrangement links TRBV18 to TRBJ2-7; TRBD2 is a possible D gene (6 bases). The germline V and J ends were trimmed by 1 base and 9 bases, with 16 bases remaining between them. The CDR3 sequence is 14 residues long. Germline values: CDR1 KGHSH, CDR2 LQKENI. CDR3 protein: CASSPLVGSSGQYF. The DNA of the CDR3 is TGTGCCAGCTCACCACTCGTCGGGAGTTCAGGGCAGTACTTC.

The table lists this clone with a count of one. The J gene is TRBJ1-4, the V gene TRBV7-8; the match to TRBD1 covers 9 bases. CDR1 is SGHVS, CDR2 FQNEAQ, per germline. The CDR3 loop spans 18 amino acids. V dropped 5 bases and J dropped 2; count of bases not matched to a gene: 12. This chain's CDR3 is CASSRGQGRVGTNEKLFF. DNA of the CDR3: TGTGCCAGCAGCCGTGGACAGGGGAGAGTGGGGACTAATGAAAAACTGTTTTTT. The full variable domain, in which reference TRBV7-8 and TRBJ1-4 provide the parts outside the CDR3, is GAGVSQSPRYKVAKRGQDVALRCDPISGHVSLFWYQQALGQGPEFLTYFQNEAQLDKSGLPSDRFFAERPEGSVSTLKIQRTQQEDSAVYLCASSRGQGRVGTNEKLFFGSGTQLSVL.

This chain links TRBV6-1 with TRBJ1-1, with unresolved D. The CDR3 spans 15 residues. From germline, CDR1 is MNHNS and CDR2 SASEGT. Trimming stripped 2 bases from V and 4 bases from J, with 14 bases between. CDR3 nucleotide sequence: TGTGCCAGCAGTGAATATGCGGGCAACCCCACTGAAGCTTTCTTT. Translation gives CASSEYAGNPTEAFF.

This chain's CDR3 is CASSQGGSTDTQYF. The CDR3 region has the DNA TGTGCCAGCAGTCAGGGAGGTAGCACAGATACGCAGTATTTT. The chain joins TRBV28 to TRBJ2-3, with TRBD2 as a possible D gene (6 bases). CDR1 and CDR2 from the germline V gene are MDHEN and SYDVKM. Trimming stripped 5 bases from V and 0 bases from J, with 9 bases between. There are 14 residues in the CDR3.

V gene TRBV30 combines with J gene TRBJ1-6; the match to TRBD1 covers 11 bases. CDR3 length: 15 residues. The germline CDR1 and CDR2 sequences are GTSNPN and SVGIG (reference sequence). Unmatched junction bases numbered 8, after V lost 4 bases and J lost 9 bases. CDR3 coding DNA: TGTGCCTGGACCGCGGACAGGGGGCGAGTTTCACCCCTCCACTTT. Translating gives CAWTADRGRVSPLHF.

V is TRBV5-6 and J is TRBJ1-6; D not certain. V was shortened by 0 bases and J by 0 bases, with 4 bases between the two germline ends. Germline-derived CDR1 and CDR2 are SGHDT and YYEEEE. CDR3 size: 15 residues. The CDR3, as DNA: TGTGCCAGCAGCTTGGGCAGCTCCTATAATTCACCCCTCCACTTT. Its translation: CASSLGSSYNSPLHF.

This clone was recorded at least ten times. V usage is TRBV6-2 or TRBV6-3 and J usage is TRBJ1-5; the D gene is possibly TRBD1 (5 bases). CDR1 and CDR2 (germline): MNHEY, SVGEGT. V was pared by 3 bases and J by 11 bases, with 8 bases between. This CDR3 has 11 residues. The CDR3 protein is CASSYRGTQHF. The CDR3 nucleotides are TGTGCCAGCAGTTATCGGGGGACCCAGCATTTT.

The chain employs TRBV18 and TRBJ2-5; 7 positions match TRBD2. V shed 0 bases and J 5 bases; nucleotides not matched to a gene: 3. The germline gives CDR1 KGHSH, CDR2 LQKENI. CDR3 length equals 14 residues. CDR3 coding DNA: TGTGCCAGCTCACCACCGGGAGGGAGGGAGACCCAGTACTTC. Amino acid sequence: CASSPPGGRETQYF. The whole variable domain, remainder taken from reference TRBV18 and TRBJ2-5, is NAGVMQNPRHLVRRRGQEARLRCSPMKGHSHVYWYRQLPEEGLKFMVYLQKENIIDESGMPKERFSAEFPKEGPSILRIQQVVRGDSAAYFCASSPPGGRETQYFGPGTRLLVL.